The rows below give T cell receptor beta chains drawn from one sample of a study of response to subunit inactivated influenza vaccine. TCRdb fed the RT-PCR reads into MiXCR, producing one record per CDR3 protein. The repertoire holds roughly 570,000 distinct CDR3 sequences, with roughly 15% as singletons. The sample in question was PBMCs from blood, obtained 11 to 12 days after vaccination. The source is a man aged 45-65 years who received an inactivated influenza vaccine. The CDR3 runs from the conserved cysteine through the conserved F or W. The D gene is left open where the match is weak. Rows may omit the clone size; those that give it use once, few, many or a size class.

CDR3 protein: CASSHSGGTGGYEQYF; CDR3 DNA: TGCGCCAGCAGCCACTCAGGGGGGACAGGGGGCTACGAGCAGTACTTC; J gene: TRBJ2-7; V gene: TRBV5-1; D gene: TRBD1; clone size: many
CDR3 protein: CSAFNRGTYGYTF; CDR3 DNA: TGCAGTGCTTTCAACAGGGGCACCTATGGCTACACCTTC; J gene: TRBJ1-2; V gene: TRBV20-1; D gene: TRBD1; clone size: .
CDR3 protein: CAWNKVFPDTQYF; CDR3 DNA: TGTGCCTGGAACAAAGTTTTTCCAGATACGCAGTATTTT; J gene: TRBJ2-3; V gene: TRBV30; D gene: .; clone size: .
CDR3 protein: CSARRHLQETQYF; CDR3 DNA: TGCAGTGCTAGGAGGCACCTCCAAGAGACCCAGTACTTC; J gene: TRBJ2-5; V gene: TRBV20-1; D gene: .; clone size: .
CDR3 protein: CASSSTGSGQAFF; CDR3 DNA: TGTGCCAGCAGTTCGACAGGCTCGGGACAAGCTTTCTTT; J gene: TRBJ1-1; V gene: TRBV6-2/TRBV6-3; D gene: .; clone size: .
CDR3 protein: CASRQVRLDGNTGELFF; CDR3 DNA: TGCGCCAGCCGCCAAGTTCGATTGGACGGTAACACCGGGGAGCTGTTTTTT; J gene: TRBJ2-2; V gene: TRBV4-1; D gene: .; clone size: .
CDR3 protein: CSAQVGPGTYNSPLHF; CDR3 DNA: TGCAGTGCTCAGGTGGGGCCCGGCACCTATAATTCACCCCTCCACTTT; J gene: TRBJ1-6; V gene: TRBV20-1; D gene: .; clone size: few
CDR3 protein: CASSSEPGENTEAFF; CDR3 DNA: TGTGCCAGCAGCTCAGAACCGGGAGAGAACACTGAAGCTTTCTTT; J gene: TRBJ1-1; V gene: TRBV7-6; D gene: .; clone size: few
CDR3 protein: CASSSIRGSDGYTF; CDR3 DNA: TGCGCCAGCAGCTCGATCAGGGGTTCGGATGGCTACACCTTC; J gene: TRBJ1-2; V gene: TRBV5-1; D gene: .; clone size: .
CDR3 protein: CASSARGTYEQYF; CDR3 DNA: TGTGCCAGCAGCGCTAGGGGTACCTACGAGCAGTACTTC; J gene: TRBJ2-7; V gene: TRBV11-1; D gene: .; clone size: few
CDR3 protein: CASSFGTGTGELFF; CDR3 DNA: TGTGCCAGCAGTTTCGGGACAGGAACCGGGGAGCTGTTTTTT; J gene: TRBJ2-2; V gene: TRBV12-3/TRBV12-4; D gene: TRBD1; clone size: few
CDR3 protein: CASSFSPGAYYEQYF; CDR3 DNA: TGTGCCAGCAGTTTTTCCCCCGGGGCGTACTACGAGCAGTACTTC; J gene: TRBJ2-7; V gene: TRBV12-3/TRBV12-4; D gene: .; clone size: many
CDR3 protein: CASSASGSFTDTQYF; CDR3 DNA: TGTGCCAGCAGCGCTAGCGGGAGTTTTACAGATACGCAGTATTTT; J gene: TRBJ2-3; V gene: TRBV9; D gene: TRBD2; clone size: .
CDR3 protein: CASSPTGTSGSRSETQYF; CDR3 DNA: TGTGCCAGCAGTCCAACCGGGACTAGCGGGAGTAGGAGTGAGACCCAGTACTTC; J gene: TRBJ2-5; V gene: TRBV27; D gene: TRBD2; clone size: .
CDR3 protein: CASSLGQGTNVLTF; CDR3 DNA: TGTGCCAGCAGTCTAGGACAGGGTACTAACGTCCTGACTTTC; J gene: TRBJ2-6; V gene: TRBV2; D gene: TRBD1; clone size: few
CDR3 protein: CASSVGQGVYGYTF; CDR3 DNA: TGTGCCAGCAGCGTAGGGCAGGGCGTCTATGGCTACACCTTC; J gene: TRBJ1-2; V gene: TRBV9; D gene: .; clone size: .
CDR3 protein: CASSWNPSYNEQFF; CDR3 DNA: TGCGCCAGCAGCTGGAACCCCTCCTACAATGAGCAGTTCTTC; J gene: TRBJ2-1; V gene: TRBV5-1; D gene: .; clone size: .
CDR3 protein: CAISDDRDNYGYTF; CDR3 DNA: TGTGCCATCAGTGACGACAGGGACAACTATGGCTACACCTTC; J gene: TRBJ1-2; V gene: TRBV10-3; D gene: TRBD1; clone size: .
CDR3 protein: CASSSQAGANVLTF; CDR3 DNA: TGTGCCAGCAGCTCCCAGGCTGGGGCCAACGTCCTGACTTTC; J gene: TRBJ2-6; V gene: TRBV7-9; D gene: .; clone size: .
CDR3 protein: CSVKGTGGPYEQYF; CDR3 DNA: TGCAGCGTTAAAGGGACAGGGGGTCCCTACGAGCAGTACTTC; J gene: TRBJ2-7; V gene: TRBV29-1; D gene: TRBD1; clone size: .
CDR3 protein: CASSSFGGGRYEQYF; CDR3 DNA: TGCGCCAGCAGCTCCTTCGGCGGGGGGAGATACGAGCAGTACTTC; J gene: TRBJ2-7; V gene: TRBV5-1; D gene: TRBD2; clone size: .
CDR3 protein: CASSGGALENGYTF; CDR3 DNA: TGTGCCAGCAGTGGCGGAGCTCTGGAAAATGGCTACACCTTC; J gene: TRBJ1-2; V gene: TRBV25-1; D gene: .; clone size: few
CDR3 protein: CASSLAPLDRGGYTF; CDR3 DNA: TGTGCCAGCAGTTTAGCGCCCCTGGACAGAGGAGGCTACACCTTC; J gene: TRBJ1-2; V gene: TRBV12-3/TRBV12-4; D gene: .; clone size: .
CDR3 protein: CASSSRRGAINEQFF; CDR3 DNA: TGTGCCAGCAGTTCGAGGCGGGGGGCCATAAATGAGCAGTTCTTC; J gene: TRBJ2-1; V gene: TRBV7-2; D gene: TRBD2; clone size: .
CDR3 protein: CATSARQGGGYTF; CDR3 DNA: TGTGCCACCAGCGCCCGACAGGGCGGAGGCTACACCTTC; J gene: TRBJ1-2; V gene: TRBV15; D gene: TRBD1; clone size: few
CDR3 protein: CASSLMTDTQYF; CDR3 DNA: TGTGCCAGCAGCTTAATGACAGATACGCAGTATTTT; J gene: TRBJ2-3; V gene: TRBV7-2; D gene: .; clone size: many
CDR3 protein: CSGGDSNYGYTF; CDR3 DNA: TGCAGCGGGGGAGACAGTAACTATGGCTACACCTTC; J gene: TRBJ1-2; V gene: TRBV29-1; D gene: .; clone size: .
CDR3 protein: CASSSMTGTGAEAFF; CDR3 DNA: TGCGCCAGCAGCTCGATGACAGGGACTGGCGCTGAAGCTTTCTTT; J gene: TRBJ1-1; V gene: TRBV5-1; D gene: TRBD1; clone size: many
CDR3 protein: CASSLNPGFYEQYF; CDR3 DNA: TGTGCCAGCAGTTTGAATCCCGGTTTCTACGAGCAGTACTTC; J gene: TRBJ2-7; V gene: TRBV12-3/TRBV12-4; D gene: .; clone size: many
CDR3 protein: CASSFLVGTAYEQYF; CDR3 DNA: TGTGCCAGCAGTTTTTTAGTCGGGACAGCCTACGAGCAGTACTTC; J gene: TRBJ2-7; V gene: TRBV12-3/TRBV12-4; D gene: TRBD1; clone size: .
CDR3 protein: CAQTDTQYF; CDR3 DNA: TGCGCCCAAACAGATACGCAGTATTTT; J gene: TRBJ2-3; V gene: TRBV23-1; D gene: .; clone size: .
CDR3 protein: CASSPRQGYEQYF; CDR3 DNA: TGTGCCAGCTCACCCAGACAGGGCTACGAGCAGTACTTC; J gene: TRBJ2-7; V gene: TRBV18; D gene: TRBD1; clone size: many
CDR3 protein: CASSLVLAGGYEQYF; CDR3 DNA: TGTGCCAGCAGCTTAGTACTAGCGGGAGGTTACGAGCAGTACTTC; J gene: TRBJ2-7; V gene: TRBV7-2; D gene: TRBD2; clone size: .